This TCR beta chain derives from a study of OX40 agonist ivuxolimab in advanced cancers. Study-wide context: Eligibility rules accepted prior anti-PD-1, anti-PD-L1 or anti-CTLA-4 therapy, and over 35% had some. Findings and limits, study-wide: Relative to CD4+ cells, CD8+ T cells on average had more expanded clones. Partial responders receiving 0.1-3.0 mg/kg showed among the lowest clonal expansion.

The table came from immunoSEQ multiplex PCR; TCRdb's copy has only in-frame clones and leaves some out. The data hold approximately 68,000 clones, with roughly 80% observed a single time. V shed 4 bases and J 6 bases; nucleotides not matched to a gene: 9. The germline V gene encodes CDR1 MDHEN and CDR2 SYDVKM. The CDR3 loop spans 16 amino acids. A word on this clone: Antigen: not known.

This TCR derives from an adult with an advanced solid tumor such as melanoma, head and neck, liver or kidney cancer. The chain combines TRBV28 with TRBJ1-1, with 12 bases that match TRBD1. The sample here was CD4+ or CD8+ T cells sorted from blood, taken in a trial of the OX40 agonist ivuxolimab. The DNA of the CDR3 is TGTGCCAGCAGTTCCCATACCGGGACAGGGGGCTCTGAAGCTTTCTTT. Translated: CASSSHTGTGGSEAFF.